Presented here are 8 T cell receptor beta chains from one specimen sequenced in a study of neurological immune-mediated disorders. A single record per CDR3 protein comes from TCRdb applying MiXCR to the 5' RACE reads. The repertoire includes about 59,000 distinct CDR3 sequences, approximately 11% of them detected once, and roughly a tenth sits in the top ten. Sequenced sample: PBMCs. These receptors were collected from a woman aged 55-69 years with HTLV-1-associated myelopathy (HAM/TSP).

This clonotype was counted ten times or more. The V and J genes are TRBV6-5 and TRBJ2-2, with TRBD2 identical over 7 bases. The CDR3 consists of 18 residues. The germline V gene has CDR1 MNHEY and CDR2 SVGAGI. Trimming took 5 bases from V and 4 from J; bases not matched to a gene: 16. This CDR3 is CASSRRPQGLEATGELFF. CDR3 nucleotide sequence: TGTGCCAGCAGTAGAAGACCACAAGGACTAGAGGCCACCGGGGAGCTGTTTTTT.

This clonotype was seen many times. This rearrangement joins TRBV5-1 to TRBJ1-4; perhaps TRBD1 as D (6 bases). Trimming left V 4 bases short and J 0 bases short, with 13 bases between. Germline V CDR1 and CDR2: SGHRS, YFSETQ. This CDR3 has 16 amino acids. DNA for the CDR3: TGCGCCAGCAGCCTGCAGGGGTCGGCAACTAATGAAAAACTGTTTTTT. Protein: CASSLQGSATNEKLFF.

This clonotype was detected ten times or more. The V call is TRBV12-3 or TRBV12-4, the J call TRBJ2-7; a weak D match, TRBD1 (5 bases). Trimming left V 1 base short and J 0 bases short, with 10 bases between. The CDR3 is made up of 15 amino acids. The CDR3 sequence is CASSLEAGLSYEQYF. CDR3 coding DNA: TGTGCCAGCAGTTTAGAGGCAGGGCTCTCCTACGAGCAGTACTTC.

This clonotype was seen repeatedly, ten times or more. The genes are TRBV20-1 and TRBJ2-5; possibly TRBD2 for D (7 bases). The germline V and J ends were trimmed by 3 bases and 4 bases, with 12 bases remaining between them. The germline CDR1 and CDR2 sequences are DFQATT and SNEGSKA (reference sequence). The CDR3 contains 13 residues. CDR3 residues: CSASRGARETQYF. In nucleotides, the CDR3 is TGCAGTGCTAGTCGGGGGGCGAGAGAGACCCAGTACTTC.

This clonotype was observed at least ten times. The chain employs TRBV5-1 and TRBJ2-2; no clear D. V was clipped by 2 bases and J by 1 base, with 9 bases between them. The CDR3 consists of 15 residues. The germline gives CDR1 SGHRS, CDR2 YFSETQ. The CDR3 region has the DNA TGCGCCAGCAGCTTCCGTAATGGGAACACCGGGGAGCTGTTTTTT. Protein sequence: CASSFRNGNTGELFF.

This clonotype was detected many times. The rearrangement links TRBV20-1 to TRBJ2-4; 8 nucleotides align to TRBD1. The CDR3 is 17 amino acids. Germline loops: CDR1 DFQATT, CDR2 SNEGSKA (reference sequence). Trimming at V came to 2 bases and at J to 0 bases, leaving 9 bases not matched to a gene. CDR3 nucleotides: TGCAGTGCTAGAACCTACGACAGGGGACTAGCCAAAAACATTCAGTACTTC. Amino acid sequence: CSARTYDRGLAKNIQYF.

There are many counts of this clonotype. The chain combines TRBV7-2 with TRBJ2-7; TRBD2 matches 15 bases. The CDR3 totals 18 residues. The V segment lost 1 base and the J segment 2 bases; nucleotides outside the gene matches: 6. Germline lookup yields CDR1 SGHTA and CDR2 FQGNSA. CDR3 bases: TGTGCCAGCAGCTTAGGTGTGGGGACTAGCGGGAGGCCCTACGAGCAGTACTTC. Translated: CASSLGVGTSGRPYEQYF.

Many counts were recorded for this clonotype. The CDR3 protein is CSARDGRTEAFF. Here the CDR3 DNA reads TGCAGTGCTAGAGATGGAAGGACTGAAGCTTTCTTT. This chain connects TRBV20-1 to TRBJ1-1; D not certain. V shed 0 bases and J shed 5 bases, with 7 bases lying between them. The CDR3 is 12 residues long. The germline V gene encodes CDR1 DFQATT and CDR2 SNEGSKA (reference sequence).